The 6 T cell receptor beta chains presented below share a single source sample, sequenced in a study of T cells in localized non-small cell lung cancer. The method was immunoSEQ multiplex PCR; TCRdb's version includes in-frame clones alone and lacks a portion of them. The sample has 40,000 or so clones; about 86% are singletons. The sample consisted of peripheral blood mononuclear cells, taken before any cancer treatment. The receptors come from a male donor aged 60 or over with stage II lung adenocarcinoma.

V gene TRBV5-1 combines with J gene TRBJ2-2; 9 nucleotides align to TRBD2. This CDR3 region has 17 residues. V lost 1 base, J lost 0 bases, and 4 bases stayed unmatched. Per the germline V gene, CDR1 is SGHRS and CDR2 is YFSETQ. The CDR3: CASSLRLAVANTGELFF. DNA for the CDR3: TGCGCCAGCAGCTTGAGACTAGCGGTCGCGAACACCGGGGAGCTGTTTTTT.

This clone was detected a few times. The J gene is TRBJ1-2, the V gene TRBV2, with no clear D. Germline V gene data show CDR1 as SNHLY and CDR2 as FYNNEI. This CDR3 has 12 amino acids. V lost 6 bases and J lost 7, with 12 bases in between. CDR3 amino acids: CASRDESRGYTF. The CDR3, as DNA: TGTGCCAGCAGGGACGAGAGTCGTGGCTACACCTTC.

About this clone: This sample also contains other DNA sequences that code for the same CDR3. The V gene is TRBV27, the J gene TRBJ2-7; D is unclear. V lost 2 bases and J 0 bases, leaving 8 bases between the germline ends. The germline gives CDR1 MNHEY, CDR2 SMNVEV (reference sequence). The CDR3 totals 14 residues. DNA of the CDR3: TGTGCCAGCAGTTTAAAAAGGGCCTCCTACGAGCAGTACTTC. Amino acids: CASSLKRASYEQYF.

V gene TRBV7-3 combines with J gene TRBJ2-3; possible D gene TRBD2, 6 bases. Germline lookup yields CDR1 SGHTA and CDR2 FQGTGA. The V gene lost 5 bases and the J gene lost 5 bases, with 14 bases spanning the gap. CDR3 size: 14 residues. The CDR3 loop is CASSAGSGRDTQYF. CDR3 DNA sequence: TGTGCCAGCAGCGCGGGATCCGGAAGAGATACGCAGTATTTT.

The rearrangement links TRBV28 to TRBJ1-2; TRBD1 might be the D (5 bases). This CDR3 is 15 amino acids long. The germline V and J ends were trimmed by 6 bases and 7 bases, with 21 bases remaining between them. CDR1 is MDHEN, CDR2 SYDVKM, per germline. CDR3 coding DNA: TGTGCCAGCAGCCGCACCCGGGGGGGGGAGGCTGGCTACACCTTC. This translates into CASSRTRGGEAGYTF.

This chain connects TRBV29-1 to TRBJ2-7; a possible D gene is TRBD1 (6 bases). Trimming removed 3 bases at V and 4 bases at J, with 7 bases between. Germline values: CDR1 SQVTM, CDR2 ANQGSEA. The CDR3 runs 11 residues. As DNA, the CDR3 is TGCAGCGTTGAGGGGGCTTACGAGCAGTACTTC. It specifies CSVEGAYEQYF.